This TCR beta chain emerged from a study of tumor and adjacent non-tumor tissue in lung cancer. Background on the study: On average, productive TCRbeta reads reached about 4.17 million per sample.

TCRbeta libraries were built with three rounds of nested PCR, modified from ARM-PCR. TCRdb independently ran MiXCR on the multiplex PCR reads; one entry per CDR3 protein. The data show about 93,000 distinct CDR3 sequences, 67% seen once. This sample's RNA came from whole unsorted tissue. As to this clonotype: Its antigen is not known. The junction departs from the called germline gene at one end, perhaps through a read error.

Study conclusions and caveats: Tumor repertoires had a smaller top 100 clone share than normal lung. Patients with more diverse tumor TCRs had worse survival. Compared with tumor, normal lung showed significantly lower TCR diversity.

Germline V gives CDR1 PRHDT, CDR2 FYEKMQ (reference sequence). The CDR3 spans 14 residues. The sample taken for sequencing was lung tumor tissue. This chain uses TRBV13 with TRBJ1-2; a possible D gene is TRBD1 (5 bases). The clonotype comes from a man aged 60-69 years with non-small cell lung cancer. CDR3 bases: TGTGCCAGCAGGGATGGCGGGGGGGTCTATTGCTACACCTTC. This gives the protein CASRDGGGVYCYTF.